These 8 T cell receptor beta chains came from one sample sequenced in a study of response to subunit inactivated influenza vaccine. TCRdb reanalysed the RT-PCR reads using MiXCR and keeps one entry per CDR3 protein. The top ten hold 10% of the sample, which has a few hundred thousand distinct CDR3 sequences, 20% to 25% seen once. This sample comprised PBMCs from blood, obtained less than 22 months after vaccination. All receptors come from a man aged 45 to 75 who received an inactivated influenza vaccine.

This clonotype was observed a handful of times. The gene calls are TRBV3-1 and TRBJ2-1; TRBD2 agrees at 13 bases. This CDR3 spans 16 amino acids. Germline trimming cut 3 bases from V and 12 bases from J; bases unmatched to any gene: 11. Germline lookup yields CDR1 LGHDT and CDR2 YNNKEL (reference sequence). CDR3 nucleotides: TGTGCCAGCAGCCAGCCGGGACTAGCGGGGTCTTATGGGCAGTTCTTC. It is translated as CASSQPGLAGSYGQFF.

This chain connects TRBV9 to TRBJ2-1; 13 bases agree with TRBD2. Germline V gene lookup returns CDR1 SGDLS and CDR2 YYNGEE. The junction had 10 bases not matched to a gene; V was cut back by 4 bases and J by 6 bases. This CDR3 is built from 17 residues. Here the CDR3 DNA reads TGTGCCAGCAGCTTATGGACTAGCGGGAGACGTGGCAATGAGCAGTTCTTC. It encodes CASSLWTSGRRGNEQFF. The full variable domain, rest sourced from reference TRBV9 and TRBJ2-1, is DSGVTQTPKHLITATGQRVTLRCSPRSGDLSVYWYQQSLDQGLQFLIQYYNGEERAKGNILERFSAQQFPDLHSELNLSSLELGDSALYFCASSLWTSGRRGNEQFFGPGTRLTVL.

The table lists this clonotype with many counts. V is TRBV20-1 and J is TRBJ1-2; 7 nucleotides line up with TRBD1. V was pared by 0 bases and J by 4 bases, with 8 bases of the junction left unmatched. CDR1 is DFQATT, CDR2 SNEGSKA, per germline (reference sequence). The CDR3 loop spans 15 amino acids. DNA of the CDR3: TGCAGTGCTAGAGATATTGGGACAGCCATCTATGGCTACACCTTC. This translates into CSARDIGTAIYGYTF.

The sample holds one count of this clonotype. The gene calls are TRBV19 and TRBJ2-6; D might be TRBD1 (6 bases). Looked up from germline, CDR1 is LNHDA and CDR2 is SQIVND (reference sequence). V was cut by 8 bases and J by 0 bases, with 14 bases left in between. This CDR3 has 16 amino acids. The CDR3 bases are TGTGCCAGTCTTGGATGGGGGCCCTCTGGGGCCAACGTCCTGACTTTC. The encoded protein is CASLGWGPSGANVLTF.

The V gene is TRBV23-1, the J gene TRBJ2-7; TRBD1 agrees at 11 bases. TRBV23-1 is classed as an ORF, of uncertain function. V gave up 3 bases and J gave up 4 bases; unmatched junction bases: 11. The length of the CDR3 is 17 residues. The CDR3 sequence: CASSHRPRDRGSYEQYF. The CDR3 DNA sequence: TGCGCCAGCAGTCACCGACCACGGGACAGGGGGTCGTACGAGCAGTACTTC.

This clonotype occurred a few times. The chain is built from TRBV19 and TRBJ1-2; D unclear. The CDR3 spans 18 residues. The V end was cut by 3 bases, the J end by 8 bases, with 28 bases between. Germline V gene sequence: CDR1 LNHDA, CDR2 SQIVND (reference sequence). Here the CDR3 reads CASSMRTSPVPPPGGYTF. The DNA of the CDR3 is TGTGCCAGTAGTATGCGAACGTCTCCCGTACCTCCCCCGGGCGGCTACACCTTC. Based on the CDR3 plus reference TRBV19 and TRBJ1-2, the full variable domain is DGGITQSPKYLFRKEGQNVTLSCEQNLNHDAMYWYRQDPGQGLRLIYYSQIVNDFQKGDIAEGYSVSREKKESFPLTVTSAQKNPTAFYLCASSMRTSPVPPPGGYTFGSGTRLTVV.

This clonotype was observed a few times. CDR3 amino acids: CASSLASASYNEQFF. The CDR3 DNA reads TGTGCCAGCAGCTTAGCGTCAGCATCCTACAATGAGCAGTTCTTC. The gene calls are TRBV7-8 and TRBJ2-1; D gene unclear. The ends were cut back, 0 bases at V and 1 base at J, with 7 bases in the middle. Per germline, CDR1 SGHVS and CDR2 FQNEAQ. The CDR3 loop spans 15 amino acids.

V gene TRBV25-1 combines with J gene TRBJ1-6; no firm D call. CDR1 is MGHDK, CDR2 SYGVNS, per germline. CDR3 length equals 13 residues. The ends were cut back, 4 bases at V and 10 bases at J, with 11 bases in the middle. CDR3 protein: CASSVSRWSPLHF. The DNA of the CDR3 is TGTGCCAGCAGTGTCTCTCGTTGGTCACCCCTCCACTTT.